Listed here is a single T cell receptor beta chain. CDR1 and CDR2 (germline): GTSNPN, SVGIG (reference sequence). The V and J ends lost 3 bases and 1 base respectively, with 11 bases between them. The length of the CDR3 is 14 residues. Measured with immunoSEQ multiplex PCR; TCRdb has only the in-frame clones, and not every one. The repertoire includes approximately 70,000 clones, about 85% of them detected once, and approximately 3.6% sits in the top ten. This entry belongs to a study of blood T cell repertoires in COVID-19. The sequencing sample was made of peripheral blood. The receptor was derived from a woman aged 45-60 years with COVID-19, enrolled during active disease. The chain couples TRBV30 to TRBJ2-3, with D possibly matching TRBD1 (5 bases). CDR3 bases: TGTGCCTGGAGGGCTCACAGGCGCACAGATACGCAGTATTTT. It translates to CAWRAHRRTDTQYF.